The T cell receptor (beta chain) described here comes from a study of blood T cell repertoires in COVID-19. Overall study context: T cells, B-cell-depleted T cells, or PBMCs provided the cDNA or gDNA that served as material.

Trimming took off 4 bases at V and 2 bases at J, with 10 bases between the two ends. Germline V gene sequence: CDR1 SGHTS, CDR2 YDEGEE. This CDR3 is 14 amino acids long. In its sample, this clone was seen many times. Under the authors' procedure: Nucleated cell counts were estimated from reference gene primer amplification. This table comes from immunoSEQ multiplex PCR, and its TCRdb copy is limited to in-frame clones, with some not included. V and J calls plus clone size are reproduced from that table; the DNA served to infer D and trimming. The profile shows some 96,000 clones, about nine tenths of them singletons.

The material sequenced was peripheral blood. The sequence derives from a man in his fifties or sixties with acute or convalescent COVID-19. The chain employs TRBV5-8 and TRBJ1-5; D gene uncertain. The CDR3 spells CASSDWEGNQPQHF. DNA of the CDR3: TGTGCCAGCAGCGATTGGGAGGGCAATCAGCCCCAGCATTTT.